This paragraph reports one T cell receptor beta chain. What it recognizes is unknown. One junction end does not reproduce the germline sequence, and a read error may be involved. Researchers isolated CD4+ T cells once about 11 days of culture had elapsed. Clones were read by immunoSEQ multiplex PCR, and TCRdb kept only the in-frame ones, dropping some. This table holds 45,000 to 75,000 clones, about 80% found once. This record comes from a study of vaccination effects on CD4 cells after COVID-19. The clonotype was recovered from a human donor who received a COVID-19 vaccine. Material: CD4+ T cells from PBMCs cultured without peptide, obtained before COVID-19 vaccination.

The CDR3 protein is CASSLIGSRVF. CDR3 in DNA: TGTGCCAGCAGCTTGATCGGTTCAAGAGTCTTC. This chain joins TRBV5-4 and TRBJ1-2; D is undetermined. The CDR3 spans 11 residues. Germline assignment: CDR1 SGHNT and CDR2 YYREEE (reference sequence).